A selection of T cell receptor beta chains follows, all from one sample in a study of blood T cell repertoires in COVID-19. Here immunoSEQ multiplex PCR was the method, and the copy in TCRdb shows in-frame clones only, minus some. The data hold roughly 220,000 clones, with approximately 86% observed a single time. Sample: PBMCs or T cells enriched from blood (not recorded which). Every receptor here comes from a woman between 35 and 50 years old with acute COVID-19. The CDR3 runs from the conserved cysteine through the conserved F or W. D genes are given only for firm matches. Size is omitted from some rows. Given values are once, few, many or a class for expanded clones.

>.|TRBJ2-7|TRBD2|TRBV2
TGTGCCAGCAGTGCCCAGCTTCCGGGACTAGCGTCCCACGAGCAGTACTTC
CASSAQLPGLASHEQYF
>.|TRBJ1-5|.|TRBV4-1
TGCGCCAGCAGCCTGTCCAGGGGTAATCAGCCCCAGCATTTT
CASSLSRGNQPQHF
>.|TRBJ1-6|.|TRBV2
TGTGCCAGCTCGATTAGTGCGGGACGGTATAATTCACCCCTCCACTTT
CASSISAGRYNSPLHF
>.|TRBJ1-1|.|TRBV3-1/TRBV3-2
TGTGCCAGCAGCCGGGGAACTAGGCCGCACGAAGCTTTCTTT
CASSRGTRPHEAFF
>.|TRBJ2-1|.|TRBV18
TGTGCCAGCTCACCCGACGTTGGCGGAAGCTCCTACAATGAGCAGTTCTTC
CASSPDVGGSSYNEQFF
>.|TRBJ2-3|.|TRBV4-3
TGCGCCAGCAGCAAACGCGGGACAGATACGCAGTATTTT
CASSKRGTDTQYF
>.|TRBJ2-1|.|TRBV5-1
TGCGCCAGCAGCCCCCGGCGGGATAACAATGAGCAGTTCTTC
CASSPRRDNNEQFF
>once|TRBJ2-1|.|TRBV7-9
TGTGCCAGCAGCTTAAAGGCGATCGGGGGAGCCACCGAGCAGTTCTTC
CASSLKAIGGATEQFF
>few|TRBJ2-7|TRBD2|TRBV28
TGTGCCAGCAGTTGGGGAGGGGTGGGATTGCAGTACTTC
CASSWGGVGLQYF
>.|TRBJ2-2|.|TRBV7-2
TGTGCCAGCAGCTTCTACCAGGGCGGGGTGGGGGAGCTGTTTTTT
CASSFYQGGVGELFF
>.|TRBJ2-2|.|TRBV5-1
TGCGCCAGCAGCTCCCTGGGAGACACCGGGGAGCTGTTTTTT
CASSSLGDTGELFF
>.|TRBJ1-1|.|TRBV28
TGTGCCAGCAGGTTACCCACAGGGCCAGTAGCTTTCTTT
CASRLPTGPVAFF
>.|TRBJ2-7|.|TRBV6-5
TGTGCCAGCAGTTTCACAGGTGTCTACGAGCAGTACTTC
CASSFTGVYEQYF
>.|TRBJ1-5|.|TRBV4-1
TGCGCCAGCAGCCATCCCCAGGGAGGGGGCAATCAGCCCCAGCATTTT
CASSHPQGGGNQPQHF
>.|TRBJ2-7|TRBD1|TRBV2
TGTGCCAGCAGTTCCGGGACAGGGTTGAGCTACGAGCAGTACTTC
CASSSGTGLSYEQYF
>.|TRBJ2-7|TRBD2|TRBV19
TGTGCCAGTAGTATATGGACGGGGGGCTACGAGCAGTACTTC
CASSIWTGGYEQYF
>.|TRBJ2-7|TRBD2|TRBV10-3
TGTGCCGCAGGACTAGCAGGCTACGAGCAGTACTTC
CAAGLAGYEQYF
>.|TRBJ1-5|.|TRBV3-1/TRBV3-2
TGTGCCAGCAGCCAGGACAGTTTCAATCAGCCCCAGCATTTT
CASSQDSFNQPQHF
>.|TRBJ2-7|TRBD2|TRBV30
TGTGCCTGGAGAACCGACCTCTTGAGGGAGGGGCACTTC
CAWRTDLLREGHF
>.|TRBJ2-7|TRBD1|TRBV28
TGTGCCAGCAGTCCTAGTGGACAGGGGATTCGGTCCTACGAGCAGTACTTC
CASSPSGQGIRSYEQYF
>once|TRBJ2-5|TRBD2|TRBV10-2
TGCGCCAGCAGGGACAGCGGGAGAGGGGAGACCCAGTACTTC
CASRDSGRGETQYF
>.|TRBJ1-1|.|TRBV28
TGTGCCAGCAGTTTCCGGGGAAGGACTGAAGCTTTCTTT
CASSFRGRTEAFF
>.|TRBJ1-1|.|TRBV2
TGTGCCAGCAGTGAAGACAGGGCGACTTTCTTT
CASSEDRATFF
>.|TRBJ2-7|.|TRBV6-5
TGTGCCAGCACCACAGCGGTCGGATACGAGCAGTACTTC
CASTTAVGYEQYF
>once|TRBJ1-1|.|TRBV15
TGTGCCACCAGCACCTACCGGCAGGGGCCCATGAACACTGAAGCTTTCTTT
CATSTYRQGPMNTEAFF
>once|TRBJ2-3|TRBD2|TRBV7-2
TGTGCCAGCAGATCCTTCGGGACTAGCGGGAGTACAGATACGCAGTATTTT
CASRSFGTSGSTDTQYF